The rows below give T cell receptor beta chains drawn from one sample of a study of beta chain features in type 1 diabetes. Generated by immunoSEQ multiplex PCR, the TCRdb table keeps only in-frame clones and is missing some. The sample has 600,000 to 700,000 clones; 9.5% to 15% are singletons. Sequencing was performed on naive CD4+ T cells from blood. The receptors were sampled from a man aged 25-40 years with type 1 diabetes. Both conserved end residues are part of each CDR3. The order of the fields is D gene, V gene, J gene, CDR3 protein. The D gene is left open where the match is weak.

d_gene: TRBD1
v_gene: TRBV5-1
j_gene: TRBJ2-7
CDR3aa: CASSFRGQGSYEQYF

d_gene: .
v_gene: TRBV4-3
j_gene: TRBJ2-7
CDR3aa: CASSQVAESSYEQYF

d_gene: .
v_gene: TRBV5-6
j_gene: TRBJ2-1
CDR3aa: CASSRPGLTYNEQFF

d_gene: .
v_gene: TRBV14
j_gene: TRBJ2-5
CDR3aa: CASSHGETQYF

d_gene: .
v_gene: TRBV19
j_gene: TRBJ1-5
CDR3aa: CASSPGTTENQPQHF

d_gene: .
v_gene: TRBV29-1
j_gene: TRBJ1-5
CDR3aa: CSATAGSGPQHF

d_gene: .
v_gene: TRBV10-3
j_gene: TRBJ2-3
CDR3aa: CAISGSGAGTDTQYF

d_gene: .
v_gene: TRBV30
j_gene: TRBJ1-2
CDR3aa: CAWNQQGLEGYTF

d_gene: .
v_gene: TRBV5-4
j_gene: TRBJ1-1
CDR3aa: CASSLATANTEAFF

d_gene: .
v_gene: TRBV29-1
j_gene: TRBJ2-3
CDR3aa: CSVQGRSTDTQYF

d_gene: .
v_gene: TRBV7-2
j_gene: TRBJ2-6
CDR3aa: CASSAPGLGLSTGANVLTF

d_gene: TRBD1
v_gene: TRBV2
j_gene: TRBJ1-1
CDR3aa: CASNRGESTEAFF

d_gene: .
v_gene: TRBV5-1
j_gene: TRBJ1-1
CDR3aa: CASRSMNTEAFF

d_gene: .
v_gene: TRBV11-2
j_gene: TRBJ2-3
CDR3aa: CATSRPSTDTQYF

d_gene: TRBD1
v_gene: TRBV29-1
j_gene: TRBJ2-3
CDR3aa: CSGGTGSDTQYF

d_gene: .
v_gene: TRBV19
j_gene: TRBJ1-5
CDR3aa: CASRSGTSNQPQHF

d_gene: .
v_gene: TRBV30
j_gene: TRBJ2-1
CDR3aa: CAWTPDSGLYNEQFF

d_gene: TRBD1
v_gene: TRBV9
j_gene: TRBJ2-3
CDR3aa: CASSVTGTEGDTQYF

d_gene: TRBD1
v_gene: TRBV25-1
j_gene: TRBJ2-6
CDR3aa: CASSEEDRVGANVLTF

d_gene: .
v_gene: TRBV2
j_gene: TRBJ1-2
CDR3aa: CASSLDRNYGYTF

d_gene: TRBD2
v_gene: TRBV5-1
j_gene: TRBJ2-3
CDR3aa: CASSLQAGMVVGTQYF

d_gene: .
v_gene: TRBV10-3
j_gene: TRBJ2-2
CDR3aa: CAIRPGHEAGELFF

d_gene: .
v_gene: TRBV28
j_gene: TRBJ2-1
CDR3aa: CASSLSGPLYNEQFF

d_gene: TRBD2
v_gene: TRBV7-9
j_gene: TRBJ2-3
CDR3aa: CASSQEGGGFTDTQYF

d_gene: .
v_gene: TRBV2
j_gene: TRBJ1-5
CDR3aa: CASSGGGGSQPQHF

d_gene: .
v_gene: TRBV6-4
j_gene: TRBJ1-2
CDR3aa: CASSQLGGANYGYTF

d_gene: .
v_gene: TRBV29-1
j_gene: TRBJ2-2
CDR3aa: CSASVGVAGELFF

d_gene: .
v_gene: TRBV9
j_gene: TRBJ2-2
CDR3aa: CASSPRQDTGELFF

d_gene: .
v_gene: TRBV6-6
j_gene: TRBJ2-4
CDR3aa: CASSHGQLAKNIQYF

d_gene: .
v_gene: TRBV29-1
j_gene: TRBJ1-1
CDR3aa: CSVSRDIWGEAFF

d_gene: .
v_gene: TRBV7-8
j_gene: TRBJ2-4
CDR3aa: CASCGDLAKNIQYF

d_gene: .
v_gene: TRBV28
j_gene: TRBJ2-7
CDR3aa: CASINRDSYEQYF

d_gene: TRBD1
v_gene: TRBV7-9
j_gene: TRBJ2-6
CDR3aa: CASSLGTGGAGANVLTF

d_gene: .
v_gene: TRBV5-4
j_gene: TRBJ1-3
CDR3aa: CASSFGDAGNTIYF

d_gene: .
v_gene: TRBV10-3
j_gene: TRBJ2-5
CDR3aa: CAISDRAQETQYF

d_gene: .
v_gene: TRBV7-2
j_gene: TRBJ2-3
CDR3aa: CASSFVQGGTDTQYF

d_gene: .
v_gene: TRBV2
j_gene: TRBJ2-7
CDR3aa: CASSDDGYEQYF

d_gene: TRBD2
v_gene: TRBV6-5
j_gene: TRBJ2-3
CDR3aa: CASSSTSLRRADTQYF

d_gene: .
v_gene: TRBV4-2
j_gene: TRBJ1-2
CDR3aa: CASSQEGANYGYTF

d_gene: .
v_gene: TRBV7-2
j_gene: TRBJ1-2
CDR3aa: CASSSPGPGYGYTF

d_gene: .
v_gene: TRBV7-2
j_gene: TRBJ2-5
CDR3aa: CASSPRTGETQYF

d_gene: .
v_gene: TRBV6-6
j_gene: TRBJ2-1
CDR3aa: CASSLDGSSYNEQFF

d_gene: TRBD1
v_gene: TRBV28
j_gene: TRBJ1-2
CDR3aa: CASSQTGNGYTF

d_gene: TRBD1
v_gene: TRBV5-1
j_gene: TRBJ1-2
CDR3aa: CASSLETPGQGENYGYTF

d_gene: .
v_gene: TRBV5-6
j_gene: TRBJ1-1
CDR3aa: CASSLGIEAFF

d_gene: TRBD1
v_gene: TRBV7-2
j_gene: TRBJ1-1
CDR3aa: CASSPGGGTEAFF

d_gene: .
v_gene: TRBV12-5
j_gene: TRBJ1-1
CDR3aa: CASGLGRTEAFF

d_gene: .
v_gene: TRBV14
j_gene: TRBJ2-7
CDR3aa: CASSLRDIHPEQYF

d_gene: TRBD1
v_gene: TRBV6-5
j_gene: TRBJ2-7
CDR3aa: CASSRDSLYEQYF

d_gene: .
v_gene: TRBV29-1
j_gene: TRBJ2-7
CDR3aa: CSANNRRDSSSYEQYF

d_gene: TRBD1
v_gene: TRBV7-9
j_gene: TRBJ2-5
CDR3aa: CASRFDRAGETQYF

d_gene: TRBD2
v_gene: TRBV5-4
j_gene: TRBJ2-4
CDR3aa: CASSLERGVKNIQYF

d_gene: .
v_gene: TRBV7-9
j_gene: TRBJ2-3
CDR3aa: CASSLGLPGDTQYF

d_gene: TRBD2
v_gene: TRBV9
j_gene: TRBJ2-1
CDR3aa: CASTVAGGTYNEQFF

d_gene: .
v_gene: TRBV7-2
j_gene: TRBJ2-4
CDR3aa: CASSPRGPAKNIQYF

d_gene: TRBD2
v_gene: TRBV2
j_gene: TRBJ2-1
CDR3aa: CASSEERGPSNEQFF

d_gene: TRBD1
v_gene: TRBV9
j_gene: TRBJ1-1
CDR3aa: CASSAGQGAATEAFF

d_gene: .
v_gene: TRBV28
j_gene: TRBJ2-2
CDR3aa: CASRAGITGELFF

d_gene: TRBD1
v_gene: TRBV7-2
j_gene: TRBJ1-2
CDR3aa: CASTQYGTALSNYGYTF

d_gene: TRBD2
v_gene: TRBV9
j_gene: TRBJ2-3
CDR3aa: CASSTAGGPRDTQYF